This T cell receptor (beta chain) was identified in a study of technical replicates of blood from a handful of donors. TCRdb keeps only in-frame clones here, not all; method: immunoSEQ multiplex PCR. The table lists about 70,000 clones, around 97% of them singletons. Trimming pared 1 base from V and 5 bases from J, leaving 5 bases between. CDR3 length: 12 amino acids. Germline loops: CDR1 LNHDA, CDR2 SQIVND (reference sequence). What was sequenced was T cells isolated from PBMCs. The clonotype comes from a human donor in good health. The rearrangement links TRBV19 to TRBJ1-1, with D unresolved. The CDR3 here is CASSIGQTEAFF. The CDR3 nucleotides are TGTGCCAGTAGTATAGGGCAGACTGAAGCTTTCTTT.